A single sample is the source of the 5 T cell receptor beta chains below, sequenced in a study of beta chain features in type 1 diabetes. TCRB transcripts that were expressed got sequenced, as all of the isolated RNA had been reverse transcribed. Repertoires were generated with immunoSEQ multiplex PCR, while TCRdb's copy carries only in-frame clones and drops some. The data contain some 360,000 clones, about 19% of them singletons. Sequencing was done on a sample of naive CD4+ T cells from blood. The receptors derive from a woman aged 18-29 years in good health.

This clone appeared a few times. A read error may account for a junction end that differs from germline. The chain recombines TRBV14 with TRBJ1-2, with 10 bases aligning to TRBD1. Germline V CDR1 and CDR2: SGHDN, FVKESK. This CDR3 is built from 14 residues. This CDR3 reads CASSQDTGTGVPRF. Here the CDR3 DNA reads TGTGCCAGCAGCCAAGATACCGGGACAGGGGTCCCTCGTTTC.

The chain employs TRBV5-1 and TRBJ2-6; no clear D. This CDR3 comprises 14 residues. Trimming left V 5 bases short and J 1 base short, with 7 bases between. Germline loops: CDR1 SGHRS, CDR2 YFSETQ. The CDR3 nucleotides are TGCGCCAGCAGTCGCGGATCTGGGGCCAACGTCCTGACTTTC. Translated: CASSRGSGANVLTF.

This rearrangement joins TRBV10-3 to TRBJ2-7; TRBD2 matches 9 bases. Germline CDR1 reads ENHRY; CDR2 reads SYGVKD. Trimming cost V 4 bases and J 6 bases; bases outside gene matches: 7. The CDR3 sequence is 14 residues long. As DNA, the CDR3 is TGTGCCATCAGTGTTTTGCGGGAGGGTGGCGAGCAGTACTTC. Translating gives CAISVLREGGEQYF.

The chain recombines TRBV7-2 with TRBJ2-7; 10 positions match TRBD2. The V and J ends lost 0 bases and 3 bases, in that order; junction bases with no gene match: 2. Germline V gives CDR1 SGHTA, CDR2 FQGNSA. This CDR3 region has 15 residues. CDR3 sequence: CASSLAPSGSYEQYF. Written as DNA, the CDR3 is TGTGCCAGCAGCTTAGCTCCTAGCGGGAGCTACGAGCAGTACTTC.

The chain recombines TRBV4-3 with TRBJ1-4, with a weak D call TRBD1 (5 bases). CDR1 LGHNA and CDR2 YSLEER come from the germline V gene. This CDR3 is built from 17 residues. Trimming took 0 bases from V and 6 from J, leaving 17 bases between them. The CDR3 DNA reads as TGCGCCAGCAGCCAAGATCACGGGGGGAGCGAGTATGAAAAACTGTTTTTT. Its translation is CASSQDHGGSEYEKLFF.